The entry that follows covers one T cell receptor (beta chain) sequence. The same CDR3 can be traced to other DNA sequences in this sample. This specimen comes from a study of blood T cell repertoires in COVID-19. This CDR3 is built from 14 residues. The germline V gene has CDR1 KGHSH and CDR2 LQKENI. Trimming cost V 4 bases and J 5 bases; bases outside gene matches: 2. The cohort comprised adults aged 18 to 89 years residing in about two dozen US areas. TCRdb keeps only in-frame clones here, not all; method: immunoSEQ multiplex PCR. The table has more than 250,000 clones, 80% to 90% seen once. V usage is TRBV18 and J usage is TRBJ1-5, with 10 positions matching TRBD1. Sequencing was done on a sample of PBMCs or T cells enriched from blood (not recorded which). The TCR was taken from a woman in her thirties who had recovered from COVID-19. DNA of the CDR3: TGTGCCAGCTCACGACAGGGGGCCGATCAGCCCCAGCATTTT. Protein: CASSRQGADQPQHF.